This T cell receptor beta chain was found in a study of beta chain features in type 1 diabetes. Concerning this clone itself: Antigen specificity is unknown.

This CDR3 region has 18 residues. V lost 5 bases and J lost 1, with 18 bases in between. Germline lookup yields CDR1 MNHEY and CDR2 SMNVEV (reference sequence). What was sequenced were expressed TCRB transcripts, since all of the isolated RNA had been reverse transcribed. Repertoires were generated with immunoSEQ multiplex PCR, while TCRdb's copy carries only in-frame clones and drops some. Of about 40,000 clones in the sample, approximately 50% are singletons; the top ten hold approximately 0.67%. Findings of the study overall: It was possible that PCR favored shorter templates, equally so in patients and controls.

Sorting of CD4+ naive, central memory, regulatory and stem cell-like memory cells was performed via CD45RO/CCR7/CD25/CD127/CD95/CD27. Sequences were obtained from central memory CD4+ T cells from blood. This clonotype was obtained from a woman between 18 and 29 years old in good health. The chain recombines TRBV27 with TRBJ2-6, with a weak D call TRBD2 (5 bases). The CDR3: CASSPYGVGVSGANVLTF. The CDR3 nucleotides read TGTGCCAGCAGTCCTTACGGAGTCGGGGTTTCTGGGGCCAACGTCCTGACTTTC.